Below are 31 T cell receptor beta chains sequenced from a single sample in a study of T cell responses to AZD1222 COVID-19 vaccine. Some clones are missing from TCRdb's copy, which holds only in-frame ones; the method was immunoSEQ multiplex PCR. Of fewer than 200,000 clones listed, 92% were seen once; the top ten hold about 4.5%. Sample: peripheral blood, taken on day 0 of MenACWY control vaccination. These TCRs come from an adult in good health.

The V call is TRBV6-2 or TRBV6-3, the J call TRBJ2-1; TRBD2 is a possible D gene (5 bases). The V and J ends lost 2 bases and 8 bases respectively, with 7 bases between them. Germline V gives CDR1 MNHEY, CDR2 SVGEGT. CDR3 size: 12 residues. The CDR3 DNA is TGTGCCAGCAGTTACGGGCGGGATGAGCAGTTCTTC. This codes for CASSYGRDEQFF.

The CDR3 coding sequence is TGTGCCAGCAGCTTGCGGACTGGAGATTACTCTGGAAACACCATATATTTT. Its protein is CASSLRTGDYSGNTIYF. The V call is TRBV5-8, the J call TRBJ1-3; D is uncertain. V was trimmed by 1 base and J by 0 bases, leaving 14 bases between them. Per germline, CDR1 SGHTS and CDR2 YDEGEE. This CDR3 is 17 amino acids long.

V gene TRBV27 combines with J gene TRBJ2-1; D is uncertain. CDR1 and CDR2 from the germline V gene are MNHEY and SMNVEV (reference sequence). V gave up 7 bases and J gave up 7 bases, with 23 bases separating them. The CDR3 has 16 amino acids. This CDR3 is CASTLMNGFRGNEQFF. The CDR3 DNA reads TGTGCCAGCACCCTTATGAACGGGTTTCGAGGAAATGAGCAGTTCTTC.

V is TRBV28 and J is TRBJ1-1; no clear D. Trimming removed 7 bases at V and 11 bases at J, with 14 bases between. CDR3 length: 11 amino acids. Germline loops: CDR1 MDHEN, CDR2 SYDVKM. The chain's CDR3 is CASTTPFGAFF. CDR3 sequence (DNA): TGTGCCAGCACCACCCCCTTCGGGGCTTTCTTT.

The chain uses TRBV28 and TRBJ1-3; D is undetermined. Germline values: CDR1 MDHEN, CDR2 SYDVKM. The CDR3 sequence is 12 residues long. Trimming cost V 3 bases and J 4 bases, with 4 bases left between them. CDR3 coding DNA: TGTGCCAGCAGTTTTAGGGGAAACACCATATATTTT. This codes for CASSFRGNTIYF.

This clone was seen just once. The chain has TRBV2 and TRBJ2-1; the match to TRBD1 covers 9 bases. V lost 8 bases, J lost 3 bases, and 5 bases stayed unmatched. Germline V lookup: CDR1 SNHLY, CDR2 FYNNEI. The CDR3 is 14 residues long. In nucleotides, the CDR3 is TGTGCCAGCTATACAGGGGGCCTCTACAATGAGCAGTTCTTC. Translated: CASYTGGLYNEQFF. Variable domain in full (rest from reference TRBV2 and TRBJ2-1): EPEVTQTPSHQVTQMGQEVILRCVPISNHLYFYWYRQILGQKVEFLVSFYNNEISEKSEIFDDQFSVERPDGSNFTLKIRSTKLEDSAMYFCASYTGGLYNEQFFGPGTRLTVL.

The CDR3 sequence is CASSLGDRGRMQPQHF. DNA of the CDR3: TGTGCCAGCAGCTTGGGGGACAGGGGAAGAATGCAGCCCCAGCATTTT. This chain joins TRBV7-9 and TRBJ1-5, with 10 bases lining up with TRBD1. The CDR3 extends over 16 amino acids. V gave up 3 bases and J gave up 7 bases; unmatched junction bases: 9. Per the germline V gene, CDR1 is SEHNR and CDR2 is FQNEAQ (reference sequence).

The chain joins TRBV4-1 to TRBJ1-1; 8 nucleotides match TRBD1. CDR1 MGHRA and CDR2 YSYEKL come from the germline V gene. The V and J ends lost 3 bases and 11 bases, in that order; junction bases with no gene match: 5. The CDR3 extends over 12 amino acids. The CDR3 region has the DNA TGCGCCAGCAGCCACATCCGGGACAGGGCTTTCTTT. This encodes CASSHIRDRAFF.

The chain links TRBV19 to TRBJ2-5; 14 bases map to TRBD2. Germline trimming cut 5 bases from V and 3 bases from J; bases unmatched to any gene: 5. The CDR3 runs 16 residues. CDR1 is LNHDA, CDR2 SQIVND, per germline (reference sequence). The CDR3 nucleotides read TGTGCCAGTAGTGAAGGGGGACTAGCGGGAGAAGAGACCCAGTACTTC. Translation: CASSEGGLAGEETQYF.

The chain employs TRBV19 and TRBJ1-5, with D maybe TRBD1 (6 bases). There are 16 residues in the CDR3. Between the trimmed V and J ends, which lost 7 bases and 7 bases, there was a span of 23 bases. Germline CDR1 is LNHDA and CDR2 is SQIVND (reference sequence). The CDR3 DNA reads as TGTGCCAGTACCCTTCGGAGGGGGTACACCGGACAGCCCCAGCATTTT. Protein: CASTLRRGYTGQPQHF. Based on the CDR3 plus reference TRBV19 and TRBJ1-5, the full variable domain is DGGITQSPKYLFRKEGQNVTLSCEQNLNHDAMYWYRQDPGQGLRLIYYSQIVNDFQKGDIAEGYSVSREKKESFPLTVTSAQKNPTAFYLCASTLRRGYTGQPQHFGDGTRLSIL.

The chain uses TRBV5-1 and TRBJ2-1; unclear D gene. Germline V lookup: CDR1 SGHRS, CDR2 YFSETQ. V lost 1 base and J lost 7, with 12 bases in between. This CDR3 has 14 amino acids. CDR3 region: CASSLIDSRNEQFF. CDR3 DNA: TGCGCCAGCAGCTTGATAGATAGTAGGAATGAGCAGTTCTTC.

V is TRBV27 and J is TRBJ1-2, with TRBD1 identical over 7 bases. Germline CDR1 is MNHEY and CDR2 is SMNVEV (reference sequence). There are 14 residues in the CDR3. Trimming at V came to 2 bases and at J to 3 bases, leaving 3 bases not matched to a gene. CDR3 nucleotides: TGTGCCAGCAGTTTAAACAGGGGAGACTATGGCTACACCTTC. This sequence encodes CASSLNRGDYGYTF.

V usage is TRBV4-1 and J usage is TRBJ2-1; 9 bases align to TRBD2. CDR1 and CDR2 from the germline V gene are MGHRA and YSYEKL. J gave up 6 bases and V 1 base, and 7 bases lay outside the gene matches. The CDR3 is 16 amino acids. The CDR3 reads CASSQGSASGTNEQFF. CDR3 in DNA: TGCGCCAGCAGCCAAGGGTCGGCTAGCGGGACCAATGAGCAGTTCTTC.

Remarks on this clone: Its ends do not fully match the called genes, so a read error is possible. The chain joins TRBV9 to TRBJ2-1; D is unclear. Per germline, CDR1 SGDLS and CDR2 YYNGEE. The CDR3 is 14 residues long. The CDR3 nucleotides are TGTGCCAGCAGCGTAGGATTTTCCTATAATGAGCAGTTCTTC. Protein sequence: CASSVGFSYNEQFF.

This chain connects TRBV18 to TRBJ2-7; D not certain. V was cut by 3 bases and J by 2 bases, with 8 bases left in between. This CDR3 has 13 amino acids. Germline V lookup: CDR1 KGHSH, CDR2 LQKENI. The CDR3 loop is CASSPVLTYEQYF. In DNA, the CDR3 is TGTGCCAGCTCACCTGTACTTACCTACGAGCAGTACTTC. Together with reference TRBV18 and TRBJ2-7, the CDR3 gives the full variable domain: NAGVMQNPRHLVRRRGQEARLRCSPMKGHSHVYWYRQLPEEGLKFMVYLQKENIIDESGMPKERFSAEFPKEGPSILRIQQVVRGDSAAYFCASSPVLTYEQYFGPGTRLTVT.

In its sample, this clone was seen once. CDR3 nucleotide sequence: TGTGCCAGCAGTGAGCGAACGTCCGGGCAGCCCCAGCATTTT. Translation: CASSERTSGQPQHF. The genes are TRBV6-1 and TRBJ1-5; D is unresolved. This CDR3 spans 14 amino acids. V was pared by 3 bases and J by 7 bases, with 13 bases between. Germline V gives CDR1 MNHNS, CDR2 SASEGT.

This chain uses TRBV19 with TRBJ1-1; the D is unclear. The germline gives CDR1 LNHDA, CDR2 SQIVND (reference sequence). The CDR3 contains 11 residues. The V and J ends lost 6 bases and 8 bases respectively, with 10 bases between them. CDR3 DNA sequence: TGTGCCAGTAGCCGGACCAAAGAAGCTTTCTTT. This translates into CASSRTKEAFF.

The chain links TRBV5-1 to TRBJ2-3; D possibly corresponds to TRBD2 (5 bases). The germline V gene encodes CDR1 SGHRS and CDR2 YFSETQ. The CDR3 contains 17 residues. V was pared by 5 bases and J by 3 bases, with 22 bases between. In DNA form, the CDR3 reads TGCGCCAGCAGGGCCTTGGGAGCCCCCACAGCTACAGATACGCAGTATTTT. Its protein product is CASRALGAPTATDTQYF.

The chain joins TRBV18 to TRBJ1-5, with a possible D match to TRBD1 (6 bases). Germline CDR1 and CDR2: KGHSH and LQKENI. Trimming pared 6 bases from V and 6 bases from J, leaving 15 bases between. The CDR3 loop spans 14 amino acids. CDR3: CASSGEQGFQPQHF. The CDR3 bases are TGTGCCAGCTCGGGAGAACAGGGATTTCAGCCCCAGCATTTT.

The CDR3 loop reads CATSDRSGLAGQSLYEQYF. The CDR3 nucleotides are TGTGCCACCAGTGACCGCTCCGGACTAGCGGGACAGAGCCTCTACGAGCAGTACTTC. The chain joins TRBV24-1 to TRBJ2-7; the match to TRBD2 covers 12 bases. This CDR3 has 19 amino acids. V was pared by 4 bases and J by 3 bases, with 15 bases of the junction left unmatched. Germline loops: CDR1 KGHDR, CDR2 SFDVKD.

The rearrangement uses TRBV6-5 and TRBJ2-7; 15 bases are a match to TRBD2. Germline loops: CDR1 MNHEY, CDR2 SVGAGI. J was trimmed by 3 bases and V by 6 bases; bases with no gene match: 3. The CDR3 runs 15 residues. The CDR3 sequence: CASRGLAGGLYEQYF. In DNA form, the CDR3 reads TGTGCCAGCAGGGGACTAGCGGGAGGACTCTACGAGCAGTACTTC.

CDR3 DNA: TGTGCCGGAAGGACTAGCGGGAGAGATTGGGGTCAAGAGACCCAGTACTTC. This gives the protein CAGRTSGRDWGQETQYF. The chain couples TRBV5-8 to TRBJ2-5; 13 positions match TRBD2. Germline assignment: CDR1 SGHTS and CDR2 YDEGEE. V shed 10 bases and J 2 bases; nucleotides not matched to a gene: 14. CDR3 size: 17 residues.

The count of this clone is one. The chain couples TRBV2 to TRBJ2-7; TRBD1 or TRBD2 may be the D gene (5 bases each). V was trimmed by 2 bases and J by 6 bases, leaving 11 bases between them. This CDR3 has 13 amino acids. The germline gives CDR1 SNHLY, CDR2 FYNNEI. CDR3 in DNA: TGTGCCAGCAGTGAACCGGGGCACGGCGAGCAGTACTTC. Its protein is CASSEPGHGEQYF.

The chain carries TRBV19 and TRBJ2-7; weak D call: TRBD1 (6 bases). CDR3 length equals 13 residues. Trimming removed 6 bases from V and 2 bases from J, with 11 bases in between. Germline V lookup: CDR1 LNHDA, CDR2 SQIVND (reference sequence). CDR3 DNA: TGTGCCAGTAGACGGACAGAGGCCTACGAGCAGTACTTC. Residues: CASRRTEAYEQYF.

This clone was observed once. The J gene is TRBJ1-1, the V gene TRBV27; TRBD1 is a possible D gene (5 bases). Trimming took 6 bases from V and 5 from J, leaving 28 bases between them. The CDR3 loop spans 18 amino acids. Germline V gene sequence: CDR1 MNHEY, CDR2 SMNVEV (reference sequence). The CDR3 sequence: CASSPGPLWGRGGTEAFF. DNA for the CDR3: TGTGCCAGCAGCCCCGGGCCCCTGTGGGGTCGGGGGGGGACTGAAGCTTTCTTT.

The chain carries TRBV28 and TRBJ2-2; 7 bases are shared with TRBD2. With V trimmed by 2 bases and J by 3 bases, 6 bases remained unmatched. This CDR3 has 16 amino acids. Per germline, CDR1 MDHEN and CDR2 SYDVKM. The CDR3 here is CASSLRGGVHTGELFF. Written as DNA, the CDR3 is TGTGCCAGCAGTTTAAGGGGAGGGGTACACACCGGGGAGCTGTTTTTT.

The V and J genes are TRBV15 and TRBJ2-2; 9 nucleotides align to TRBD1. The CDR3 runs 15 residues. After removal of 3 bases from V and 1 base from J, the junction contained 0 bases not matched to a gene. The germline V gene has CDR1 LNHNV and CDR2 YYDKDF (reference sequence). The CDR3 sequence is CATSRDRGNTGELFF. The CDR3 nucleotides read TGTGCCACCAGCAGGGACAGGGGGAACACCGGGGAGCTGTTTTTT.

Concerning this clone itself: This likely comes from a read error, as the CDR3 has no conserved phenylalanine or tryptophan at its end. V gene TRBV4-1 combines with J gene TRBJ1-6, with a tentative D call TRBD1 (5 bases). Germline V gene data show CDR1 as MGHRA and CDR2 as YSYEKL. Trimming took 0 bases from V and 7 from J, leaving 10 bases between them. CDR3 length: 15 amino acids. This CDR3 reads CASSQEGRRNSPLHL. The CDR3 DNA reads as TGCGCCAGCAGCCAAGAGGGGCGAAGGAATTCACCCCTCCACCTT.

The CDR3 DNA reads as TGTGCCACCAGCAGACAGACAGGGTCAATCCCCTACGAGCAGTACTTC. Translating it yields CATSRQTGSIPYEQYF. The J gene is TRBJ2-7, the V gene TRBV15; 7 positions match TRBD1. The germline V gene encodes CDR1 LNHNV and CDR2 YYDKDF (reference sequence). The J segment lost 2 bases and the V segment lost 2 bases, leaving 9 bases of the junction unmatched. The CDR3 contains 16 residues.

The chain is built from TRBV29-1 and TRBJ2-1; possibly TRBD2 for D (7 bases). Trimming shortened V by 4 bases and J by 7 bases, and 14 bases separated the two germline ends. CDR1 and CDR2 from the germline V gene are SQVTM and ANQGSEA. The CDR3 is 13 amino acids. CDR3: CSVAEGGGNEQFF. CDR3 nucleotide sequence: TGCAGCGTTGCTGAAGGGGGGGGGAATGAGCAGTTCTTC.

The chain uses TRBV28 and TRBJ1-5; D is undetermined. Germline V gene data show CDR1 as MDHEN and CDR2 as SYDVKM. The CDR3 has 17 amino acids. V lost 4 bases and J lost 2, with 18 bases in between. The CDR3 reads CASSSLRSSPGNQPQHF. DNA of the CDR3: TGTGCCAGCAGTTCCCTACGATCTTCCCCGGGCAATCAGCCCCAGCATTTT.